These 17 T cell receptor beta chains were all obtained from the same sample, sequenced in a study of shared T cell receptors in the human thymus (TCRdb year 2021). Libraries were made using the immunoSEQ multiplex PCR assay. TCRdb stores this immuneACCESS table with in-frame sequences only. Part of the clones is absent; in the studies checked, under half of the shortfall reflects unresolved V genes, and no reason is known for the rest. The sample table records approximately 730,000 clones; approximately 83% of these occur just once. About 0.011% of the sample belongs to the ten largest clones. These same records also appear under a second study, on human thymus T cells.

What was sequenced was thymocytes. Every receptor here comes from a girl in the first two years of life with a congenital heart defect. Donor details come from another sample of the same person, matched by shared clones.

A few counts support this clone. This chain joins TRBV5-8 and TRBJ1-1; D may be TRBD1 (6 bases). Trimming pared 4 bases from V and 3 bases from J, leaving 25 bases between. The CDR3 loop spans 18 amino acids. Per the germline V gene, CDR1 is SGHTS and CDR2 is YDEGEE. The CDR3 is CASSRLITGKRWYTEAFF. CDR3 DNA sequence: TGTGCCAGCAGCCGCCTAATCACAGGGAAACGTTGGTACACTGAAGCTTTCTTT.

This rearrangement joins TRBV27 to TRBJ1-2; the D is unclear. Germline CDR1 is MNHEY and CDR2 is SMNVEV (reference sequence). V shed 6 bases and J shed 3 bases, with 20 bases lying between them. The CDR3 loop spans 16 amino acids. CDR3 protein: CASRPFGAGLDYGYTF. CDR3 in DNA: TGTGCCAGCAGGCCCTTCGGTGCCGGTCTGGACTATGGCTACACCTTC.

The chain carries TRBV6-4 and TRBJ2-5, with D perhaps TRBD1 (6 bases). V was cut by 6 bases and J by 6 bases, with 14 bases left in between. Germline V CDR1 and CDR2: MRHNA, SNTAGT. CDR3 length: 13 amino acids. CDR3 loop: CASSPQRGKTQYF. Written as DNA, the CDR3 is TGTGCCAGCAGCCCCCAGAGGGGGAAGACCCAGTACTTC.

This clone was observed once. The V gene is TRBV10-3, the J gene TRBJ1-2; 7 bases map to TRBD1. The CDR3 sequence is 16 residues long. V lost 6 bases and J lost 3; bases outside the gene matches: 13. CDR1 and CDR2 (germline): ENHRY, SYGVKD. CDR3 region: CAISAGTAKDDYGYTF. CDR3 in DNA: TGTGCCATCAGCGCCGGGACAGCAAAGGATGACTATGGCTACACCTTC.

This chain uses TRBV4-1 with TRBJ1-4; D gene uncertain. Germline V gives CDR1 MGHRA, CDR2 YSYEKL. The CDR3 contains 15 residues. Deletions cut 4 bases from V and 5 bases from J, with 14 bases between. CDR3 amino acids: CASSRRWVSNEKLFF. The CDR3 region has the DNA TGCGCCAGCAGCCGGCGGTGGGTCTCAAATGAAAAACTGTTTTTT.

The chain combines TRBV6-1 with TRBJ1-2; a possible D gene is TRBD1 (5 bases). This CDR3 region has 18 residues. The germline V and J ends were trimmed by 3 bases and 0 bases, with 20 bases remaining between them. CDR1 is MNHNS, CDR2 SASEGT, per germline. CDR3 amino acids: CASSDRGYRDPSNYGYTF. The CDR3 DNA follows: TGTGCCAGCAGTGATCGGGGGTACCGGGACCCATCTAACTATGGCTACACCTTC.

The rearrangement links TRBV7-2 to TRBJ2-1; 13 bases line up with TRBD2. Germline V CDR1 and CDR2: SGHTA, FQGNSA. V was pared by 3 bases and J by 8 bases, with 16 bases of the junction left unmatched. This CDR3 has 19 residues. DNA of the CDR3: TGTGCCAGCAGCTTCCCCCAGTACACCGGGACTAGCGGGGCAGATGAGCAGTTCTTC. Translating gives CASSFPQYTGTSGADEQFF.

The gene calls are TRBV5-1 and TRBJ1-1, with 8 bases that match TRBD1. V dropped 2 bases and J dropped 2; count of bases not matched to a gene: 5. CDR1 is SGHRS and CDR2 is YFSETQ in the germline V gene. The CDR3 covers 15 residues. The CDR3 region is CASSFGDRRNTEAFF. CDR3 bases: TGCGCCAGCAGCTTTGGGGACAGGCGAAACACTGAAGCTTTCTTT.

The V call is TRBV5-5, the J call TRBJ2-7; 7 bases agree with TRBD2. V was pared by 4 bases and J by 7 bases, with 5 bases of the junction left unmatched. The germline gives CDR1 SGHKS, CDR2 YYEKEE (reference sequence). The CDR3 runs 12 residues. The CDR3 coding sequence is TGTGCCAGCAGCCCCGCAGCGGGGGAGCAGTACTTC. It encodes CASSPAAGEQYF.

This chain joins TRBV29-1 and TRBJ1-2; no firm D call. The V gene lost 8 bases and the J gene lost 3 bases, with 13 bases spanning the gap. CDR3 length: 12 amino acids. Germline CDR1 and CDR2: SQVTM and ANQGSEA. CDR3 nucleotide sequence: TGCAGCTCCCGCGCCGGGGACTATGGCTACACCTTC. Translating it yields CSSRAGDYGYTF.

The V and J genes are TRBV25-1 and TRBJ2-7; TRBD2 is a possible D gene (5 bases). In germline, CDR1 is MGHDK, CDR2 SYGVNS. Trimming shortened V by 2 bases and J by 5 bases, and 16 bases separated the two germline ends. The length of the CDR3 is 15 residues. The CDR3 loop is CASSERRDSFHEQYF. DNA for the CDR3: TGTGCCAGCAGTGAACGTCGGGATTCCTTCCACGAGCAGTACTTC.

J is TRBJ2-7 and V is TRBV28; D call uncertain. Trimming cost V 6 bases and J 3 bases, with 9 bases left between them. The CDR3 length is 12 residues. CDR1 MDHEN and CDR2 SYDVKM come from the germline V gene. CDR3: CASSIHYYEQYF. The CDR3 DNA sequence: TGTGCCAGCAGCATTCACTACTACGAGCAGTACTTC.

For the CDR3, the DNA is TGTGCCAGCAAATCCTCCAACGGGAACACTGAAGCTTTCTTT. It encodes CASKSSNGNTEAFF. The chain uses TRBV6-1 and TRBJ1-1; D call uncertain. The V gene lost 7 bases and the J gene lost 1 base, with 13 bases spanning the gap. This CDR3 spans 14 amino acids. CDR1 is MNHNS and CDR2 is SASEGT in the germline V gene.

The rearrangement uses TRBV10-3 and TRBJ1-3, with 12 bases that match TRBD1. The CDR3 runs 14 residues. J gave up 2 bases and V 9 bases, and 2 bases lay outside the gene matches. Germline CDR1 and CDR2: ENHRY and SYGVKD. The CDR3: CAIGTGGTGNTIYF. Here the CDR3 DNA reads TGTGCCATTGGGACAGGGGGCACTGGAAACACCATATATTTT.

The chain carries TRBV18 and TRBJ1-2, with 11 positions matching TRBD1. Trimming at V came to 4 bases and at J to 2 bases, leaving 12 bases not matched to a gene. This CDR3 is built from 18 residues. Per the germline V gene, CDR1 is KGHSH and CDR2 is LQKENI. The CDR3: CASSRQSDRGHLNYGYTF. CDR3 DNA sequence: TGTGCCAGCTCACGACAGTCGGACAGGGGGCATTTAAACTATGGCTACACCTTC. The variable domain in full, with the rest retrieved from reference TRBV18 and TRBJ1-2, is NAGVMQNPRHLVRRRGQEARLRCSPMKGHSHVYWYRQLPEEGLKFMVYLQKENIIDESGMPKERFSAEFPKEGPSILRIQQVVRGDSAAYFCASSRQSDRGHLNYGYTFGSGTRLTVV.

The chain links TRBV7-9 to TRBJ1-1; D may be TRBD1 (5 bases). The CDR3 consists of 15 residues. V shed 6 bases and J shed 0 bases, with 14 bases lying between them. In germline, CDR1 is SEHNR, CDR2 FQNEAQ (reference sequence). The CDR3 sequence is CASSFSGGMNTEAFF. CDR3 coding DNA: TGTGCCAGCAGTTTTTCCGGGGGGATGAACACTGAAGCTTTCTTT.

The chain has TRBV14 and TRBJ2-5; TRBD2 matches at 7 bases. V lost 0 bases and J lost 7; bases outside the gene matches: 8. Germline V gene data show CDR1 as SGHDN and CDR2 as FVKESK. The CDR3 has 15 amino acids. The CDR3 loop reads CASSQEGRGGVTQYF. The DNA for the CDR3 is TGTGCCAGCAGCCAAGAGGGACGGGGAGGGGTGACCCAGTACTTC.